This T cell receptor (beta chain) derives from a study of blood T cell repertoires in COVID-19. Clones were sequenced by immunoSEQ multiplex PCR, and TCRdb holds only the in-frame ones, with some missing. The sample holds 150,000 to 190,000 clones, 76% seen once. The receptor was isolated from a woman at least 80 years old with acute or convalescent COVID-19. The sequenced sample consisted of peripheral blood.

Written as DNA, the CDR3 is TGTGCCAGCAGCCCCCGTTTTCGTGCAACTAATGAAAAACTGTTTTTT. It encodes CASSPRFRATNEKLFF. The V gene is TRBV7-2, the J gene TRBJ1-4; D uncertain. The germline V and J ends were trimmed by 5 bases and 0 bases, with 13 bases remaining between them. The CDR3 has 16 residues. Germline V gene data show CDR1 as SGHTA and CDR2 as FQGNSA.